The 10 T cell receptor beta chains in this list originate from one sample, sequenced in a study of blood T cell repertoires in COVID-19. TCRdb's copy holds only in-frame clones and misses some; the assay was immunoSEQ multiplex PCR. The sample lists 650,000 to 800,000 clones, around 89% occurring once. The sample was peripheral blood. The receptors were gathered from a woman under 30 with acute or convalescent COVID-19.

The chain joins TRBV10-3 to TRBJ2-2; 11 bases fit TRBD1. The CDR3 runs to 14 residues. The J segment lost 3 bases and the V segment lost 11 bases, leaving 5 bases of the junction unmatched. Germline V lookup: CDR1 ENHRY, CDR2 SYGVKD. For the CDR3, the DNA is TGTGCCTCGAGGACAGGGGGCCACACCGGGGAGCTGTTTTTT. It codes for CASRTGGHTGELFF.

The rearrangement links TRBV4-1 to TRBJ2-5, with D unresolved. CDR3 length: 13 amino acids. Trimming removed 4 bases at V and 5 bases at J, with 11 bases between. Germline V gives CDR1 MGHRA, CDR2 YSYEKL. Here the CDR3 reads CASSLNYLETQYF. The CDR3 region has the DNA TGCGCCAGCAGCCTCAACTATTTGGAGACCCAGTACTTC.

V is TRBV7-2 and J is TRBJ2-7; D perhaps matches TRBD1 (5 bases). Deletions cut 1 base from V and 0 bases from J, with 10 bases between. The germline V gene has CDR1 SGHTA and CDR2 FQGNSA. The CDR3 has 15 residues. Here the CDR3 DNA reads TGTGCCAGCAGCTTAGAACAGGAAAGCTCCTACGAGCAGTACTTC. Encoded protein: CASSLEQESSYEQYF.

The J gene is TRBJ2-5, the V gene TRBV5-1; D may be TRBD2 (5 bases). V dropped 5 bases and J dropped 4 bases, with 21 bases sitting between them. Germline V gene sequence: CDR1 SGHRS, CDR2 YFSETQ. This CDR3 comprises 16 residues. CDR3 in amino acids: CASRPGGRVAVETQYF. CDR3 DNA sequence: TGCGCCAGCAGACCTGGTGGGCGGGTAGCAGTAGAGACCCAGTACTTC.

This clone was detected only once. The chain links TRBV19 to TRBJ1-1; 11 nucleotides agree with TRBD1. The CDR3 extends over 16 amino acids. J gave up 3 bases and V 10 bases, and 13 bases lay outside the gene matches. Looked up from germline, CDR1 is LNHDA and CDR2 is SQIVND (reference sequence). CDR3 amino acids: CATRTGGLLKDTEAFF. The CDR3 nucleotides read TGTGCCACCCGGACAGGGGGCTTGTTGAAAGACACTGAAGCTTTCTTT.

The rearrangement links TRBV5-6 to TRBJ1-6; no firm D call. The CDR3 extends over 15 amino acids. Germline CDR1 and CDR2: SGHDT and YYEEEE. V was clipped by 0 bases and J by 9 bases, with 13 bases between them. CDR3 residues: CASSLGAGFGSPLHF. The CDR3 bases are TGTGCCAGCAGCTTGGGTGCGGGCTTTGGTTCACCCCTCCACTTT.

The chain links TRBV4-2 to TRBJ1-2; no clear D. CDR1 is LGHNA, CDR2 YNFKEQ, per germline. This CDR3 contains 15 residues. Trimming removed 8 bases from V and 0 bases from J, with 16 bases in between. The CDR3 here is CASCDLLRANYGYTF. CDR3 nucleotide sequence: TGTGCCAGCTGCGACTTACTTAGAGCTAACTATGGCTACACCTTC.

The sample holds one count of this clone. This chain uses TRBV19 with TRBJ2-5, with 8 bases aligning to TRBD2. The germline gives CDR1 LNHDA, CDR2 SQIVND (reference sequence). The V segment lost 7 bases and the J segment 4 bases; nucleotides outside the gene matches: 20. CDR3 size: 18 residues. The chain's CDR3 is CASTQSKRSLADRETQYF. Here the CDR3 DNA reads TGTGCCAGTACCCAATCTAAGAGGTCACTAGCGGATAGAGAGACCCAGTACTTC.

The V gene is TRBV25-1, the J gene TRBJ1-6; the D is unclear. Trimming shortened V by 1 base and J by 14 bases, and 6 bases separated the two germline ends. The CDR3 is 11 residues long. Germline loops: CDR1 MGHDK, CDR2 SYGVNS. The CDR3 DNA reads TGTGCCAGCAGTGAATCGGGTTCCCTCCACTTT. It yields the protein CASSESGSLHF.

This clone was found once. The genes are TRBV5-5 and TRBJ2-2; D may be TRBD1 (6 bases). The CDR3 is 18 residues long. V gave up 0 bases and J gave up 1 base, with 16 bases separating them. Germline V gene data show CDR1 as SGHKS and CDR2 as YYEKEE (reference sequence). The DNA for the CDR3 is TGTGCCAGCAGCTTGGAGACCACAGGGTGGAGGAACACCGGGGAGCTGTTTTTT. As protein: CASSLETTGWRNTGELFF.